One and the same sample provided the 19 T cell receptor beta chains below, sequenced in a study of OX40 agonist ivuxolimab in advanced cancers. Profiling relied on immunoSEQ multiplex PCR, and the TCRdb table lists in-frame clones only, not all of them. The sample includes tens of thousands of clones, about 89% of them seen just once. The specimen was CD4+ or CD8+ T cells sorted from blood, collected in a trial of the OX40 agonist ivuxolimab. These receptors originate from an adult with an advanced solid tumor such as melanoma, head and neck, liver or kidney cancer.

This clone was counted a single time. J is TRBJ2-1 and V is TRBV19; 12 positions agree with TRBD2. V shed 10 bases, J shed 10 bases, and the junction held 17 bases outside the gene matches. The length of the CDR3 is 16 residues. From germline, CDR1 is LNHDA and CDR2 SQIVND (reference sequence). As DNA, the CDR3 is TGTGCCACCGCCGAAGCCCTAGCGGGAGGGCCGGGGGAGCAGTTCTTC. Its protein is CATAEALAGGPGEQFF.

This sequence joins TRBV28 and TRBJ2-1, with 10 nucleotides matching TRBD2. The CDR3 extends over 15 amino acids. V was clipped by 7 bases and J by 2 bases; unmatched bases: 5. CDR1 is MDHEN, CDR2 SYDVKM, per germline. The chain's CDR3 is CASTRTSGAYNEQFF. The CDR3 coding sequence is TGTGCCAGCACTAGGACTAGCGGAGCCTACAATGAGCAGTTCTTC. Variable domain in full (rest from reference TRBV28 and TRBJ2-1): DVKVTQSSRYLVKRTGEKVFLECVQDMDHENMFWYRQDPGLGLRLIYFSYDVKMKEKGDIPEGYSVSREKKERFSLILESASTNQTSMYLCASTRTSGAYNEQFFGPGTRLTVL.

V is TRBV28 and J is TRBJ2-2; D is undetermined. V lost 5 bases, J lost 5 bases, and 18 bases lay in between. The CDR3 is 16 amino acids. Germline V gene data show CDR1 as MDHEN and CDR2 as SYDVKM. The CDR3 loop reads CASSIRHVMGTGELFF. The CDR3 bases are TGTGCCAGCAGTATTCGCCACGTCATGGGGACCGGGGAGCTGTTTTTT.

The chain carries TRBV27 and TRBJ1-1; D not resolved. CDR3 length equals 15 residues. V was pared by 5 bases and J by 1 base, with 14 bases between. Germline V CDR1 and CDR2: MNHEY, SMNVEV (reference sequence). CDR3 in amino acids: CASSPDRRRNTEAFF. Here the CDR3 DNA reads TGTGCCAGCAGTCCCGACCGACGTAGGAACACTGAAGCTTTCTTT.

J is TRBJ2-4 and V is TRBV19, with 8 bases fitting TRBD1. CDR1 and CDR2 (germline): LNHDA, SQIVND (reference sequence). CDR3 length: 19 amino acids. The junction had 13 bases not matched to a gene; V was cut back by 2 bases and J by 1 base. The CDR3 here is CASSIKLARGQTAKNIQYF. In DNA, the CDR3 is TGTGCCAGTAGTATAAAACTCGCCAGGGGGCAGACGGCCAAAAACATTCAGTACTTC.

The rearrangement uses TRBV9 and TRBJ2-5, with TRBD2 identical over 9 bases. Germline-derived CDR1 and CDR2 are SGDLS and YYNGEE. This CDR3 spans 15 amino acids. The ends lost 0 bases at V and 5 bases at J; junction bases unmatched: 5. CDR3 DNA: TGTGCCAGCAGCGTAGCAGCGGGAGGTCGTGAGACCCAGTACTTC. It translates to CASSVAAGGRETQYF.

The rearrangement uses TRBV28 and TRBJ2-1; 10 nucleotides agree with TRBD2. This CDR3 has 16 amino acids. From germline, CDR1 is MDHEN and CDR2 SYDVKM. J gave up 4 bases and V 2 bases, and 5 bases lay outside the gene matches. CDR3 loop: CASSLGTSVFYNEQFF. CDR3 bases: TGTGCCAGCAGTTTAGGGACTAGCGTTTTTTACAATGAGCAGTTCTTC.

The rearrangement joins TRBV7-2 to TRBJ2-5; 7 bases match TRBD2. The CDR3 length is 16 residues. Trimming took 1 base from V and 3 from J; bases not matched to a gene: 8. Germline values: CDR1 SGHTA, CDR2 FQGNSA. The CDR3 spells CASSLDRRGSKETQYF. The CDR3 nucleotides read TGTGCCAGCAGCTTAGATCGGCGCGGGAGTAAAGAGACCCAGTACTTC.

The chain has TRBV5-1 and TRBJ2-7; 12 nucleotides line up with TRBD2. CDR1 is SGHRS, CDR2 YFSETQ, per germline. With V trimmed by 4 bases and J by 4 bases, 3 bases remained unmatched. This CDR3 has 14 amino acids. Here the CDR3 reads CASSRLAGDYEQYF. The CDR3 DNA follows: TGCGCCAGCAGCCGACTAGCGGGGGATTACGAGCAGTACTTC.

This rearrangement joins TRBV7-9 to TRBJ2-1; TRBD1 matches 7 bases. J lost 6 bases, V lost 5 bases, and 10 bases had no gene match. This CDR3 is 15 amino acids long. The germline gives CDR1 SEHNR, CDR2 FQNEAQ (reference sequence). The CDR3 sequence: CASSRDRVLFNEQFF. The CDR3 coding sequence is TGTGCCAGCAGCCGAGACAGGGTCCTATTCAATGAGCAGTTCTTC. The full variable domain, its missing parts supplied by reference TRBV7-9 and TRBJ2-1, is DTGVSQNPRHKITKRGQNVTFRCDPISEHNRLYWYRQTLGQGPEFLTYFQNEAQLEKSRLLSDRFSAERPKGSFSTLEIQRTEQGDSAMYLCASSRDRVLFNEQFFGPGTRLTVL.

The chain joins TRBV4-1 to TRBJ2-1, with D uncertain. This CDR3 contains 11 residues. From germline, CDR1 is MGHRA and CDR2 YSYEKL. Between the trimmed V and J ends, which lost 6 bases and 4 bases, there was a span of 4 bases. CDR3 DNA sequence: TGCGCCAGCAGACTTTACAATGAGCAGTTCTTC. It codes for CASRLYNEQFF.

This clone has just one count. Other nucleotide sequences from this sample produce the same CDR3. The V and J genes are TRBV5-6 and TRBJ2-5; D ambiguous. CDR1 and CDR2 (germline): SGHDT, YYEEEE. This CDR3 is 14 amino acids long. Trimming left V 0 bases short and J 5 bases short, with 11 bases between. The chain's CDR3 is CASSLDRRRETQYF. As DNA, the CDR3 is TGTGCCAGCAGCTTGGATAGGCGACGGGAGACCCAGTACTTC. The variable domain in full, completed from reference TRBV5-6 and TRBJ2-5, reads DAGVTQSPTHLIKTRGQQVTLRCSPKSGHDTVSWYQQALGQGPQFIFQYYEEEERQRGNFPDRFSGHQFPNYSSELNVNALLLGDSALYLCASSLDRRRETQYFGPGTRLLVL.

The V and J genes are TRBV11-1 and TRBJ2-7; no reliable D call. Looked up from germline, CDR1 is SGHAT and CDR2 is FQDESV (reference sequence). Trimming removed 6 bases at V and 2 bases at J, with 2 bases between. The CDR3 sequence is 10 residues long. CDR3 amino acids: CASRTYEQYF. CDR3 coding DNA: TGTGCCAGCAGAACCTACGAGCAGTACTTC.

J is TRBJ1-1 and V is TRBV6-6; weak D call: TRBD1 (6 bases). CDR1 and CDR2 from the germline V gene are MNHNY and SVGAGI (reference sequence). Trimming shortened V by 2 bases and J by 5 bases, and 15 bases separated the two germline ends. The CDR3 is 15 residues long. The CDR3 region has the DNA TGTGCCAGCAGTTACGGGGACGGGGGCCGAACTGAAGCTTTCTTT. Encoded protein: CASSYGDGGRTEAFF.

V gene TRBV5-1 combines with J gene TRBJ2-1, with no clear D. The CDR3 runs to 14 residues. The germline CDR1 and CDR2 sequences are SGHRS and YFSETQ. V lost 4 bases and J 7 bases, leaving 15 bases between the germline ends. The CDR3 loop is CASSPLIVANEQFF. The CDR3 DNA follows: TGCGCCAGCAGCCCATTAATCGTTGCGAATGAGCAGTTCTTC. Complete variable domain (other parts from reference TRBV5-1 and TRBJ2-1): KAGVTQTPRYLIKTRGQQVTLSCSPISGHRSVSWYQQTPGQGLQFLFEYFSETQRNKGNFPGRFSGRQFSNSRSEMNVSTLELGDSALYLCASSPLIVANEQFFGPGTRLTVL.

The chain employs TRBV30 and TRBJ2-5; 7 positions match TRBD1. The end of the DNA aligns better with TRBJ2-7, so the J call may be wrong. This CDR3 has 13 residues. CDR1 is GTSNPN, CDR2 SVGIG, per germline (reference sequence). CDR3 sequence: CAWTPRDSYEQYF. Written as DNA, the CDR3 is TGTGCCTGGACACCCCGGGACAGCTACGAGCAGTACTTC.

J is TRBJ1-2 and V is TRBV10-3; 7 positions agree with TRBD1. With V trimmed by 8 bases and J by 0 bases, 6 bases remained unmatched. Germline CDR1 is ENHRY and CDR2 is SYGVKD. The CDR3 extends over 14 amino acids. The CDR3 loop is CAILQGRPNYGYTF. CDR3 DNA sequence: TGTGCCATCTTACAGGGGCGTCCTAACTATGGCTACACCTTC.

This clone was found a few times. The rearrangement uses TRBV7-9 and TRBJ2-3, with unresolved D. CDR1 and CDR2 (germline): SEHNR, FQNEAQ (reference sequence). The CDR3 has 15 amino acids. Between the trimmed V and J ends, which lost 4 bases and 4 bases, there was a span of 15 bases. CDR3 sequence (DNA): TGTGCCAGCAGCTCGCCCCGGTTAGCCTCAGATACGCAGTATTTT. It encodes CASSSPRLASDTQYF. The full variable domain, with the rest looked up from reference TRBV7-9 and TRBJ2-3, is DTGVSQNPRHKITKRGQNVTFRCDPISEHNRLYWYRQTLGQGPEFLTYFQNEAQLEKSRLLSDRFSAERPKGSFSTLEIQRTEQGDSAMYLCASSSPRLASDTQYFGPGTRLTVL.

The chain is built from TRBV28 and TRBJ1-5, with 9 bases matching TRBD1. This CDR3 comprises 18 residues. The J segment lost 1 base and the V segment lost 6 bases, leaving 13 bases of the junction unmatched. Germline CDR1 reads MDHEN; CDR2 reads SYDVKM. In DNA form, the CDR3 reads TGTGCCAGCAGGCGAGCAGTTTTGGGACAGGGCAGCAATCAGCCCCAGCATTTT. This sequence encodes CASRRAVLGQGSNQPQHF.